The clone carrying this TCR beta chain was seen only once. Its antigen remains unknown. This sample was taken from a study of shared clonotypes between healthy human individuals. In the study overall: Serving as donors were a couple of women and three men, whose ages spanned 18 to 49. General observations from the study: Estimated richness was generally greater in naive than memory subsets.

V gave up 3 bases and J gave up 6 bases, with 24 bases separating them. The CDR3 totals 16 residues. Germline values: CDR1 GTSNPN, CDR2 SVGIG (reference sequence). The study separated CD4+ cells into CD45RA+ naive and CD45RA-negative memory subsets. The method was immunoSEQ multiplex PCR; TCRdb's version includes in-frame clones alone and lacks a portion of them. The sample gives under 1,100,000 clones, around 76% of which show up once; 1.2% to 1.5% is in the top ten. The sequencing sample was made of memory CD4+ T cells sorted from blood. Indicated subset: CD45RA-negative fraction. This chain joins TRBV30 and TRBJ2-7; D perhaps matches TRBD2 (7 bases). The sequence was collected from a man aged 18-30 years in good health. The CDR3 region is CAWSRGAGGDPSEQYF. The CDR3 region has the DNA TGTGCCTGGAGCCGGGGGGCCGGGGGCGATCCTAGCGAGCAGTACTTC.